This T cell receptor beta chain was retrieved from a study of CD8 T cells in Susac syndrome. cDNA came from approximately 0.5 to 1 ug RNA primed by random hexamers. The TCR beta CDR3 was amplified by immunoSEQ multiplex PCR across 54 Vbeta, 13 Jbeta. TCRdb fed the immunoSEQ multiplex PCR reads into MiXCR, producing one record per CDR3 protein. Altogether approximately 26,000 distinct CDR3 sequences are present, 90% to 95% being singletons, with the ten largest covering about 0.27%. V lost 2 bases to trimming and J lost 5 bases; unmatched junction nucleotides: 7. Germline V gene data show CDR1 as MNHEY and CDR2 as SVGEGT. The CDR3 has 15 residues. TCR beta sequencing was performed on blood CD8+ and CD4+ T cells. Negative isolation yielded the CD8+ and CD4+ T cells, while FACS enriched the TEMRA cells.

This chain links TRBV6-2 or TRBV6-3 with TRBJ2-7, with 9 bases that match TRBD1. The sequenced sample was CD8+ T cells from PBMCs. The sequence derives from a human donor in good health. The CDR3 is CASSYQTGGYDEQYF. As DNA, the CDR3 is TGTGCCAGCAGTTACCAGACAGGGGGTTACGACGAGCAGTACTTC.